Below are 27 T cell receptor beta chains sequenced from a single sample in a study of T cell responses to AZD1222 COVID-19 vaccine. Here immunoSEQ multiplex PCR was the method, and the copy in TCRdb shows in-frame clones only, minus some. The table lists about 110,000 clones, nearly 90% of them singletons, with about 15% in the top ten. The sample here was peripheral blood, taken on day 0 of AZD1222 vaccination. All receptors derive from an adult in good health.

The chain carries TRBV7-9 and TRBJ2-5, with 11 bases matching TRBD2. Germline V gives CDR1 SEHNR, CDR2 FQNEAQ (reference sequence). V was pared by 4 bases and J by 1 base, with 5 bases of the junction left unmatched. The CDR3 is made up of 16 amino acids. In nucleotides, the CDR3 is TGTGCCAGCAGCTCGCGACTAGCGGGGACCCAAGAGACCCAGTACTTC. Translation gives CASSSRLAGTQETQYF.

This sequence joins TRBV7-8 and TRBJ1-5; D perhaps matches TRBD1 (5 bases). Trimming cost V 5 bases and J 9 bases, with 11 bases left between them. This CDR3 is 12 amino acids long. Per the germline V gene, CDR1 is SGHVS and CDR2 is FQNEAQ. This CDR3 is CASSPTDLPQHF. The CDR3 region has the DNA TGTGCCAGCAGCCCGACAGACCTGCCCCAGCATTTT.

This clone was found once. The chain is built from TRBV5-6 and TRBJ1-5; a weak D match, TRBD1 (6 bases). The V gene's germline CDR1 is SGHDT and CDR2 YYEEEE. Trimming removed 3 bases from V and 1 base from J, with 14 bases in between. This CDR3 has 16 residues. The CDR3 spells CASSWGGGGSNQPQHF. The DNA of the CDR3 is TGTGCCAGCAGCTGGGGGGGCGGTGGGAGCAATCAGCCCCAGCATTTT.

Only one count was recorded for this clone. V usage is TRBV18 and J usage is TRBJ1-1; possible D gene TRBD1, 5 bases. The CDR3 is 14 residues long. The germline V gene encodes CDR1 KGHSH and CDR2 LQKENI. The ends were cut back, 6 bases at V and 1 base at J, with 12 bases in the middle. The CDR3 DNA reads as TGTGCCAGCTCCTCCGGCGGGGGGAACACTGAAGCTTTCTTT. Protein product: CASSSGGGNTEAFF.

V usage is TRBV2 and J usage is TRBJ2-1, with 11 bases fitting TRBD2. This CDR3 contains 14 residues. The V and J ends lost 8 bases and 1 base, in that order; junction bases with no gene match: 1. CDR1 is SNHLY, CDR2 FYNNEI, per germline. CDR3 residues: CASRTSGSYNEQFF. The CDR3 bases are TGTGCCAGCCGGACTAGCGGGTCCTACAATGAGCAGTTCTTC.

This chain joins TRBV5-4 and TRBJ2-1, with a tentative D call TRBD2 (5 bases). This CDR3 has 15 residues. Germline V lookup: CDR1 SGHNT, CDR2 YYREEE (reference sequence). Trimming left V 4 bases short and J 10 bases short, with 21 bases between. As DNA, the CDR3 is TGTGCCAGCAGCCCAGCTGGGTCCCGGGGAGTGGAGCAGTTCTTC. Translated, it gives CASSPAGSRGVEQFF. The whole variable domain, remainder taken from reference TRBV5-4 and TRBJ2-1, is ETGVTQSPTHLIKTRGQQVTLRCSSQSGHNTVSWYQQALGQGPQFIFQYYREEENGRGNFPPRFSGLQFPNYSSELNVNALELDDSALYLCASSPAGSRGVEQFFGPGTRLTVL.

V gene TRBV18 combines with J gene TRBJ1-3, with a tentative D call TRBD1 (5 bases). Per germline, CDR1 KGHSH and CDR2 LQKENI. The V gene lost 6 bases and the J gene lost 4 bases, with 16 bases spanning the gap. The CDR3 length is 15 residues. In DNA form, the CDR3 reads TGTGCCAGCTCCCGCGGGGCCTCTCAAGGAAACACCATATATTTT. As protein: CASSRGASQGNTIYF.

The chain combines TRBV18 with TRBJ2-7; D is tentatively TRBD1 or TRBD2 (5 bases each). Germline loops: CDR1 KGHSH, CDR2 LQKENI. Trimming took off 6 bases at V and 6 bases at J, with 12 bases between the two ends. The CDR3 contains 12 residues. CDR3 sequence reads: CASSPTGPEQYV. As DNA, the CDR3 is TGTGCCAGCTCCCCCACGGGACCCGAGCAGTACGTC.

The chain joins TRBV30 to TRBJ1-3; no definite D call. There are 15 residues in the CDR3. Deletions cut 5 bases from V and 0 bases from J, with 14 bases between. Germline V CDR1 and CDR2: GTSNPN, SVGIG (reference sequence). The DNA of the CDR3 is TGTGCCTGGGCCCCCCAGGCCCACTCTGGAAACACCATATATTTT. Translation gives CAWAPQAHSGNTIYF. Using reference TRBV30 and TRBJ1-3 for the parts outside the CDR3, the full variable domain is SQTIHQWPATLVQPVGSPLSLECTVEGTSNPNLYWYRQAAGRGLQLLFYSVGIGQISSEVPQNLSASRPQDRQFILSSKKLLLSDSGFYLCAWAPQAHSGNTIYFGEGSWLTVV.

Only a few counts were recorded for this clone. This chain uses TRBV7-8 with TRBJ2-1, with D hard to call. Trimming took off 8 bases at V and 1 base at J, with 12 bases between the two ends. CDR3 length: 14 amino acids. Germline CDR1 is SGHVS and CDR2 is FQNEAQ. The CDR3, as DNA: TGTGCCAGCGCCTTAGGGTCGTCCTACAATGAGCAGTTCTTC. It is translated as CASALGSSYNEQFF.

This chain joins TRBV5-1 and TRBJ1-4; TRBD1 aligns across 11 bases. The V gene's germline CDR1 is SGHRS and CDR2 YFSETQ. This CDR3 has 16 residues. Trimming removed 4 bases from V and 3 bases from J; junction bases left unmatched: 5. The CDR3 bases are TGCGCCAGCAGCCGGACAGGGGGCGCGGCTAATGAAAAACTGTTTTTT. It yields the protein CASSRTGGAANEKLFF.

This chain joins TRBV11-2 and TRBJ2-2; maybe TRBD1 (5 bases). Germline-derived CDR1 and CDR2 are SGHAT and FQNNGV. Trimming took off 4 bases at V and 5 bases at J, with 14 bases between the two ends. This CDR3 has 15 amino acids. For the CDR3, the DNA is TGTGCCAGCAGCTCCCAGGGTTTCCGAACCGGGGAGCTGTTTTTT. This gives the protein CASSSQGFRTGELFF.

V and J are TRBV3-1 (or the pseudogene TRBV3-2) and TRBJ1-1; D call uncertain. The CDR3 is 15 amino acids. Germline V gene lookup returns CDR1 LGHDT and CDR2 YNNKEL (reference sequence). V was shortened by 1 base and J by 9 bases, with 18 bases between the two germline ends. This chain's CDR3 is CASSQGSAGGIKAFF. CDR3 DNA: TGTGCCAGCAGCCAAGGGTCAGCGGGCGGAATCAAAGCTTTCTTT.

The V call is TRBV5-1, the J call TRBJ1-4; TRBD1 agrees at 10 bases. This CDR3 comprises 15 residues. Germline V gene data show CDR1 as SGHRS and CDR2 as YFSETQ. Trimming cost V 0 bases and J 8 bases; bases outside gene matches: 4. In nucleotides, the CDR3 is TGCGCCAGCAGCTTGGCCGGGACAGGGGTGGAAAAACTGTTTTTT. Translation: CASSLAGTGVEKLFF.

The J gene is TRBJ1-2, the V gene TRBV9; D unresolved. Trimming cost V 4 bases and J 5 bases, with 15 bases left between them. The CDR3 is 14 amino acids. Germline values: CDR1 SGDLS, CDR2 YYNGEE. In DNA, the CDR3 is TGTGCCAGCAGCAAACCCGGGCAAACTTATGGCTACACCTTC. Protein sequence: CASSKPGQTYGYTF.

The chain links TRBV11-3 to TRBJ1-2, with D perhaps TRBD1 (5 bases). Germline values: CDR1 SGHNT, CDR2 YENEEA. This CDR3 region has 14 residues. The germline V and J ends were trimmed by 4 bases and 4 bases, with 13 bases remaining between them. The CDR3 sequence is CASSSTGGGYGYTF. The DNA of the CDR3 is TGTGCCAGCAGCTCCACGGGGGGAGGCTATGGCTACACCTTC. Full variable domain (rest looked up from reference TRBV11-3 and TRBJ1-2): EAGVVQSPRYKIIEKKQPVAFWCNPISGHNTLYWYLQNLGQGPELLIRYENEEAVDDSQLPKDRFSAERLKGVDSTLKIQPAELGDSAVYLCASSSTGGGYGYTFGSGTRLTVV.

The V and J genes are TRBV7-9 and TRBJ2-7; possible D gene TRBD2, 5 bases. This CDR3 region has 12 residues. Germline loops: CDR1 SEHNR, CDR2 FQNEAQ (reference sequence). Trimming stripped 5 bases from V and 7 bases from J, with 12 bases between. DNA of the CDR3: TGTGCCAGCAGCAACGGAGGCTGGGAGCAGTACGTC. This codes for CASSNGGWEQYV.

V and J are TRBV5-1 and TRBJ2-7, with 9 bases matching TRBD1. CDR1 and CDR2 (germline): SGHRS, YFSETQ. Trimming removed 4 bases from V and 4 bases from J; junction bases left unmatched: 9. The CDR3 loop spans 15 amino acids. The CDR3 DNA reads TGCGCCAGCAGCCTCGGGACAGGGTCCTTTTACGAGCAGTACGTC. Its protein product is CASSLGTGSFYEQYV.

The V and J genes are TRBV11-2 and TRBJ1-2; D gene unclear. The CDR3 length is 12 residues. Trimming took 8 bases from V and 4 from J, leaving 11 bases between them. Germline V lookup: CDR1 SGHAT, CDR2 FQNNGV. The CDR3 sequence: CASSIGLYGYTF. CDR3 in DNA: TGTGCCAGCTCTATCGGACTCTATGGCTACACCTTC.

The chain employs TRBV7-2 and TRBJ1-2, with 7 positions matching TRBD1. CDR1 SGHTA and CDR2 FQGNSA come from the germline V gene. The CDR3 spans 15 residues. V trimming: 1 base; J trimming: 6 bases; junction bases outside the gene matches: 8. The CDR3 DNA sequence: TGTGCCAGCAGCTTAGTCGGGACAGCCCTCGATGGCTACACCTTC. Translation gives CASSLVGTALDGYTF.

The chain has TRBV4-3 and TRBJ2-1, with D possibly TRBD2 on 5 matching bases. This CDR3 has 16 residues. The germline CDR1 and CDR2 sequences are LGHNA and YSLEER. V lost 0 bases, J lost 0 bases, and 9 bases lay in between. CDR3 sequence (DNA): TGCGCCAGCAGCCAAGAGTGGCGGGTCTCCTACAATGAGCAGTTCTTC. This encodes CASSQEWRVSYNEQFF.

J is TRBJ2-1 and V is TRBV12-3 or TRBV12-4, with D perhaps being TRBD1 or TRBD2 (5 bases each). The CDR3 consists of 13 residues. V was cut by 5 bases and J by 4 bases, with 9 bases left in between. The CDR3 sequence: CASSLRGYNEQFF. The CDR3 DNA sequence: TGTGCCAGCAGTCTGAGGGGTTACAATGAGCAGTTCTTC.

The gene calls are TRBV15 and TRBJ2-2, with D possibly TRBD2 on 6 matching bases. The length of the CDR3 is 16 residues. Trimming cost V 1 base and J 8 bases, with 17 bases left between them. Germline V lookup: CDR1 LNHNV, CDR2 YYDKDF (reference sequence). CDR3 nucleotides: TGTGCCACCAGCAGAGCGGGAGTAGCCCGAGCTGGGGAGCTGTTTTTT. It codes for CATSRAGVARAGELFF.

The CDR3 sequence is CASSLGQGIYEQYF. The CDR3 DNA reads TGTGCCAGCAGCTTGGGACAGGGGATCTACGAGCAGTACTTC. This sequence joins TRBV11-1 and TRBJ2-7; TRBD1 aligns across 10 bases. This CDR3 comprises 14 residues. The germline V gene encodes CDR1 SGHAT and CDR2 FQDESV (reference sequence). J lost 3 bases, V lost 3 bases, and 2 bases had no gene match.

The rearrangement links TRBV2 to TRBJ1-2, with no clear D. The CDR3 length is 13 residues. CDR1 SNHLY and CDR2 FYNNEI come from the germline V gene. With 7 bases removed from V and 8 bases from J, the gap between germline ends came to 17 bases. CDR3 DNA sequence: TGTGCCAGCAATCGGGAGGGCGCCGAAGGCTACACCTTC. Protein: CASNREGAEGYTF.

This chain connects TRBV9 to TRBJ2-5; no reliable D call. This CDR3 has 15 amino acids. V lost 3 bases to trimming and J lost 1 base, with 13 bases between them. Germline CDR1 SGDLS, CDR2 YYNGEE. Here the CDR3 reads CASSEQNTPQETQYF. The CDR3 nucleotides are TGTGCCAGCAGCGAGCAAAATACCCCCCAAGAGACCCAGTACTTC.

The chain combines TRBV5-4 with TRBJ2-1; 7 bases map to TRBD2. V lost 2 bases, J lost 0 bases, and 5 bases stayed unmatched. Germline-derived CDR1 and CDR2 are SGHNT and YYREEE (reference sequence). This CDR3 spans 16 amino acids. CDR3 coding DNA: TGTGCCAGCAGCTTATCGGGGGGTCGCTCCTACAATGAGCAGTTCTTC. It codes for CASSLSGGRSYNEQFF.